The 17 T cell receptor beta chains presented below share a single source sample, sequenced in a study of beta chain features in type 1 diabetes. Antigen specificity for these receptors is unknown. Of the isolated RNA, all was reverse transcribed, and so the sequenced material was expressed TCRB transcripts. Generated by immunoSEQ multiplex PCR, the TCRdb table keeps only in-frame clones and is missing some. Here the sample spans about 390,000 clones, 8.5% to 10% being singletons. Overall study results and limits: Type 1 diabetes patients had TCRB CDR3s that were shorter (moderately but significantly so) in all four CD4+ subsets.

The specimen sequenced was central memory CD4+ T cells from blood. The origin of the receptors is a man younger than 45 with type 1 diabetes.

The V and J genes are TRBV7-9 and TRBJ2-7, with D maybe TRBD1 (6 bases). V lost 5 bases to trimming and J lost 4 bases, with 18 bases between them. The CDR3 has 15 residues. CDR1 and CDR2 (germline): SEHNR, FQNEAQ (reference sequence). CDR3 protein: CASSLGGGLVYEQYF. CDR3 coding DNA: TGTGCCAGCAGCCTTGGGGGCGGCCTTGTTTACGAGCAGTACTTC.

The chain couples TRBV4-2 to TRBJ1-5, with no clear D. CDR1 and CDR2 from the germline V gene are LGHNA and YNFKEQ. V lost 0 bases to trimming and J lost 6 bases, with 3 bases between them. This CDR3 comprises 12 residues. The CDR3 is CASSQDGQPQHF. The CDR3 DNA reads as TGTGCCAGCAGCCAAGATGGTCAGCCCCAGCATTTT.

The chain uses TRBV21-1 and TRBJ2-2; the table's TRBD2 call for D was not verified on the DNA. TRBV21-1 has pseudogene status. The length of the CDR3 is 18 residues. The CDR3 DNA is TGTGCCAGCAGCAAAGACGTAACAGCGGGTACGAACACCGGGGAGCTGTTTTTT. It is translated as CASSKDVTAGTNTGELFF.

This chain connects TRBV15 to TRBJ2-2, with D perhaps TRBD2 (6 bases). The CDR3 loop spans 17 amino acids. Germline CDR1 is LNHNV and CDR2 is YYDKDF (reference sequence). V shed 0 bases and J shed 0 bases, with 11 bases lying between them. In nucleotides, the CDR3 is TGTGCCACCAGCAGAGATCCGGGACTTTCGAACACCGGGGAGCTGTTTTTT. Protein sequence: CATSRDPGLSNTGELFF.

This clone has more than one count but fewer than ten. The rearrangement joins TRBV15 to TRBJ2-5; D might be TRBD2 (6 bases). V was pared by 5 bases and J by 0 bases, with 13 bases between. Per the germline V gene, CDR1 is LNHNV and CDR2 is YYDKDF (reference sequence). This CDR3 comprises 15 residues. The CDR3 loop is CATSFGTVYQETQYF. DNA for the CDR3: TGTGCCACCAGCTTTGGGACTGTGTACCAAGAGACCCAGTACTTC.

The chain couples TRBV19 to TRBJ2-7; D ambiguous. Per the germline V gene, CDR1 is LNHDA and CDR2 is SQIVND (reference sequence). V was cut by 2 bases and J by 3 bases, with 8 bases left in between. The CDR3 runs 13 residues. CDR3 sequence (DNA): TGTGCCAGTAGTATAAAGTGGGGCTACGAGCAGTACTTC. Residues: CASSIKWGYEQYF. The complete variable domain, with remaining parts taken from reference TRBV19 and TRBJ2-7, reads DGGITQSPKYLFRKEGQNVTLSCEQNLNHDAMYWYRQDPGQGLRLIYYSQIVNDFQKGDIAEGYSVSREKKESFPLTVTSAQKNPTAFYLCASSIKWGYEQYFGPGTRLTVT.

A few counts support this clone. V is TRBV28 and J is TRBJ2-2, with D perhaps being TRBD1 or TRBD2 (5 bases each). The ends were cut back, 3 bases at V and 7 bases at J, with 9 bases in the middle. Germline V gene data show CDR1 as MDHEN and CDR2 as SYDVKM. This CDR3 has 13 amino acids. In nucleotides, the CDR3 is TGTGCCAGCAGTTTGAGGGGCGGCGGGGAGCTGTTTTTT. Amino acids: CASSLRGGGELFF. Based on the CDR3 plus reference TRBV28 and TRBJ2-2, the full variable domain is DVKVTQSSRYLVKRTGEKVFLECVQDMDHENMFWYRQDPGLGLRLIYFSYDVKMKEKGDIPEGYSVSREKKERFSLILESASTNQTSMYLCASSLRGGGELFFGEGSRLTVL.

The chain is built from TRBV20-1 and TRBJ2-1; D is ambiguous. The CDR3 consists of 10 residues. Germline V lookup: CDR1 DFQATT, CDR2 SNEGSKA (reference sequence). Trimming removed 5 bases at V and 5 bases at J, with 4 bases between. The DNA of the CDR3 is TGCAGTGCTCCTCACAATGAGCAGTTCTTC. Its protein product is CSAPHNEQFF.

This clone turned up a few times. The chain employs TRBV7-2 and TRBJ1-2; D is possibly TRBD1 (6 bases). The CDR3 totals 14 residues. The germline V gene has CDR1 SGHTA and CDR2 FQGNSA. Between the trimmed V and J ends, which lost 8 bases and 6 bases, there was a span of 19 bases. CDR3 DNA sequence: TGTGCCAGCGCCGTGGACAGCGGAATTAATGGCTACACCTTC. It is translated as CASAVDSGINGYTF.

This chain uses TRBV7-2 with TRBJ1-4; the D is unclear. The CDR3 extends over 15 amino acids. CDR1 and CDR2 (germline): SGHTA, FQGNSA. Trimming took off 0 bases at V and 4 bases at J, with 9 bases between the two ends. CDR3 nucleotide sequence: TGTGCCAGCAGCTTAGCAGGTCGGCATAATGAAAAACTGTTTTTT. Translated: CASSLAGRHNEKLFF.

The chain uses TRBV10-2 and TRBJ1-2; D ambiguous. Per the germline V gene, CDR1 is WSHSY and CDR2 is SAAADI. V dropped 3 bases and J dropped 8 bases, with 7 bases sitting between them. This CDR3 spans 11 amino acids. CDR3 in amino acids: CASSEGSGYTF. The DNA of the CDR3 is TGCGCCAGCAGTGAAGGGTCGGGCTACACCTTC.

This clone was counted between two and nine times. This sequence joins TRBV29-1 and TRBJ2-2, with 7 nucleotides matching TRBD2. The CDR3 covers 15 residues. The ends lost 7 bases at V and 6 bases at J; junction bases unmatched: 14. Germline V gene lookup returns CDR1 SQVTM and CDR2 ANQGSEA. CDR3 nucleotide sequence: TGCAGCGCCACCCCTGGGACTATCAGGTCCGGGGAGCTGTTTTTT. It specifies CSATPGTIRSGELFF.

The V call is TRBV9, the J call TRBJ2-7; 8 bases match TRBD1. The J segment lost 1 base and the V segment lost 3 bases, leaving 3 bases of the junction unmatched. Per germline, CDR1 SGDLS and CDR2 YYNGEE. There are 14 residues in the CDR3. This CDR3 is CASSETGGSYEQYF. The CDR3 nucleotides read TGTGCCAGCAGCGAAACAGGGGGTTCCTACGAGCAGTACTTC.

V gene TRBV7-8 combines with J gene TRBJ2-3; D is perhaps TRBD1 (5 bases). Trimming shortened V by 5 bases and J by 0 bases, and 9 bases separated the two germline ends. Looked up from germline, CDR1 is SGHVS and CDR2 is FQNEAQ. The CDR3 length is 14 residues. The DNA for the CDR3 is TGTGCCAGCAGCATAGGGGTTAGCACAGATACGCAGTATTTT. Translated, it gives CASSIGVSTDTQYF. The full variable domain, rest sourced from reference TRBV7-8 and TRBJ2-3, is GAGVSQSPRYKVAKRGQDVALRCDPISGHVSLFWYQQALGQGPEFLTYFQNEAQLDKSGLPSDRFFAERPEGSVSTLKIQRTQQEDSAVYLCASSIGVSTDTQYFGPGTRLTVL.

The sample holds a few counts of this clone. The chain is built from TRBV6-5 and TRBJ2-2; no clear D. Germline V lookup: CDR1 MNHEY, CDR2 SVGAGI. The length of the CDR3 is 16 residues. Trimming took off 0 bases at V and 0 bases at J, with 8 bases between the two ends. The CDR3 region has the DNA TGTGCCAGCAGTTACTCGTGGAGTCCGAACACCGGGGAGCTGTTTTTT. This translates into CASSYSWSPNTGELFF.

This clone occurred a few times. The gene calls are TRBV12-5 and TRBJ2-3, with D possibly matching TRBD1 (5 bases). Between the trimmed V and J ends, which lost 6 bases and 0 bases, there was a span of 10 bases. The length of the CDR3 is 14 residues. From germline, CDR1 is LGHNT and CDR2 FRNRAP. CDR3 coding DNA: TGTGCTAGTGGCTCCCACAGGAGCACAGATACGCAGTATTTT. Encoded protein: CASGSHRSTDTQYF.

Turning to this clone: A junction boundary mismatches the germline segment, possibly from a read error. The chain has TRBV7-6 and TRBJ2-5, with TRBD1 matching over 8 bases. The CDR3 is 12 residues long. Germline CDR1 is SGHVS and CDR2 is FNYEAQ. CDR3 coding DNA: TGTGCTAGCAGAGACAGGGGAGAGACCCAGTACTTC. Its protein is CASRDRGETQYF. Complete variable domain (other parts from reference TRBV7-6 and TRBJ2-5): GAGVSQSPRYKVTKRGQDVALRCDPISGHVSLYWYRQALGQGPEFLTYFNYEAQQDKSGLPNDRFSAERPEGSISTLTIQRTEQRDSAMYRCASRDRGETQYFGPGTRLLVL.